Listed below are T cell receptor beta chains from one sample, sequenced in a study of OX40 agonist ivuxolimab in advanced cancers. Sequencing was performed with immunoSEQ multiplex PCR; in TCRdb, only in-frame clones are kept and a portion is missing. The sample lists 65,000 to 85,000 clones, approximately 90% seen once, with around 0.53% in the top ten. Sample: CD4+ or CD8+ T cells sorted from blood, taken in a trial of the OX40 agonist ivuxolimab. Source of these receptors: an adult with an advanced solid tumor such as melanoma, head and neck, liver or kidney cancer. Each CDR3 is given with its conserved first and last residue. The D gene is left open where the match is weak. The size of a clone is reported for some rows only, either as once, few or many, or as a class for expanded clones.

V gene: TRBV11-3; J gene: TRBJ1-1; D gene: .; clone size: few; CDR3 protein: CASSFTMNTEAFF; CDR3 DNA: TGTGCCAGCAGCTTCACTATGAACACTGAAGCTTTCTTT
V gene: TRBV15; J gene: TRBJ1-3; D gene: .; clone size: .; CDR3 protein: CATSRAGPGVNTIYF; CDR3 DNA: TGTGCCACCAGCAGAGCCGGCCCGGGGGTAAACACCATATATTTT
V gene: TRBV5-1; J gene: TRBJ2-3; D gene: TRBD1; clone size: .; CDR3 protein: CASSLDSARQGIVDTQYF; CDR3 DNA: TGCGCCAGCAGCTTGGACTCCGCCCGACAGGGTATAGTAGATACGCAGTATTTT
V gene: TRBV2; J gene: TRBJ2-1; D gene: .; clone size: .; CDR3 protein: CASSDRLESEQFF; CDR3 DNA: TGTGCCAGCAGTGATAGGCTAGAGAGTGAGCAGTTCTTC
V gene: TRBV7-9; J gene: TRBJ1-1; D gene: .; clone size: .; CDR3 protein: CATRDITSWGTEAFF; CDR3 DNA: TGTGCCACCCGGGACATAACTAGCTGGGGCACTGAAGCTTTCTTT
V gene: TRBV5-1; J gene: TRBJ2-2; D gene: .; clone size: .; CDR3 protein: CASMDGAQGGELFF; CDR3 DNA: TGCGCCAGCATGGATGGGGCCCAGGGCGGGGAGCTGTTTTTT
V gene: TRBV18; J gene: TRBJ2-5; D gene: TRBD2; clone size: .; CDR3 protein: CASSPSGGAGETQYF; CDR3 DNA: TGTGCCAGCTCACCGAGCGGGGGGGCCGGTGAGACCCAGTACTTC
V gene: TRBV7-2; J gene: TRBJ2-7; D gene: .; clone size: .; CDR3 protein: CASSRRETYEQYF; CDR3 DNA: TGTGCCAGCAGCCGCAGGGAAACCTACGAGCAGTACTTC
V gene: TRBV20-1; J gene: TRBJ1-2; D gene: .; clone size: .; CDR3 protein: CSASADYGYTF; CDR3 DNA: TGCAGTGCTAGTGCCGACTATGGCTACACCTTC
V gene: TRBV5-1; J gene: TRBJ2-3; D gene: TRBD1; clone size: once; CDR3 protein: CASSPGGTGGIDTQYF; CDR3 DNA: TGCGCCAGCAGTCCGGGTGGCACAGGGGGTATAGATACGCAGTATTTT
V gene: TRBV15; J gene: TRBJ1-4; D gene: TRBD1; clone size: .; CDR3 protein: CAANRGMSEKLFF; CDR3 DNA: TGTGCCGCGAACAGGGGAATGAGTGAAAAACTGTTTTTT
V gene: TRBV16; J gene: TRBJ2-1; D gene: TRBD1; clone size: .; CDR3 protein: CASSRSGTANNEQFF; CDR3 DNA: TGTGCCAGCAGCCGGTCCGGGACAGCTAACAATGAGCAGTTCTTC
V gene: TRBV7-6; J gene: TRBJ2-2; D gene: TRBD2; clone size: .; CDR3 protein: CASSSYGGTGELFF; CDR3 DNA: TGTGCCAGCAGCTCATACGGGGGGACCGGGGAGCTGTTTTTT
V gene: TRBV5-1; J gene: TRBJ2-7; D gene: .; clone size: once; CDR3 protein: CASSLEAGYEQYF; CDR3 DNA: TGCGCCAGCAGCTTGGAAGCAGGGTACGAGCAGTACTTC
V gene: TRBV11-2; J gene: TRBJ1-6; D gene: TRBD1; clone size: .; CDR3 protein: CASSLERTGVSPLHF; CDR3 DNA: TGTGCCAGCAGCTTAGAGCGGACAGGGGTTTCACCCCTCCACTTT
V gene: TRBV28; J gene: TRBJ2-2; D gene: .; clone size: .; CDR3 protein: CASSLWEGELFF; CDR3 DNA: TGTGCCAGCAGTTTATGGGAAGGGGAGCTGTTTTTT
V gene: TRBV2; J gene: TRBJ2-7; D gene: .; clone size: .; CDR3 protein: CASSLYYEQYF; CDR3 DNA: TGTGCCAGCAGTTTGTACTACGAGCAGTACTTC
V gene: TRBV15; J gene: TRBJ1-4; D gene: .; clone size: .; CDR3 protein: CATSRGINEKLFF; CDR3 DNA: TGTGCCACCAGCAGAGGTATTAATGAAAAACTGTTTTTT
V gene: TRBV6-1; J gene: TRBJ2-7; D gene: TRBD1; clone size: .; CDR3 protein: CASEQGGVYEQYF; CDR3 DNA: TGTGCCAGCGAACAGGGGGGAGTGTACGAGCAGTACTTC
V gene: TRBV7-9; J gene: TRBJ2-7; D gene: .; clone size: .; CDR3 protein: CASSLAGTGYEQYF; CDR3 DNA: TGTGCCAGCAGCTTAGCGGGGACTGGCTACGAGCAGTACTTC
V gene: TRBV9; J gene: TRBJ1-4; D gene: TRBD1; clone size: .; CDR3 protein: CASSPRQGQGNEKLFF; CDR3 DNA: TGTGCCAGCAGCCCCCGCCAAGGACAGGGGAATGAAAAACTGTTTTTT
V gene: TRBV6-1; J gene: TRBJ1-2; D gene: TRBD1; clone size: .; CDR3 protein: CASSDGQGGYGYTF; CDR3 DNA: TGTGCCAGCAGTGACGGACAGGGCGGGTATGGCTACACCTTC
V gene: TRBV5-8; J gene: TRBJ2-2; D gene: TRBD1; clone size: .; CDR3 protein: CASRDRVKTGELFF; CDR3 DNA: TGTGCCAGTCGGGACAGGGTAAAAACCGGGGAGCTGTTTTTT
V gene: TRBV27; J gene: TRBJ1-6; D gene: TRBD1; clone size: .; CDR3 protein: CASSLRGGQGNSPLHF; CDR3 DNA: TGTGCCAGCAGTTTAAGGGGGGGACAGGGAAATTCACCCCTCCACTTT
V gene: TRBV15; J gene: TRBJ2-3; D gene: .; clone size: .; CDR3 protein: CATSRDIQGTYTQYF; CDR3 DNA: TGTGCCACCAGCAGAGATATTCAGGGGACGTATACGCAGTATTTT
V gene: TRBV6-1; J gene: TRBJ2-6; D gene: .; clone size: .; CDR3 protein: CASSEALTGSGANVLTF; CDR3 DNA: TGTGCCAGCAGTGAAGCTCTAACAGGATCTGGGGCCAACGTCCTGACTTTC
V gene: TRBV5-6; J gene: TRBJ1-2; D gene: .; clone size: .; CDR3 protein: CASSTRDRGYTF; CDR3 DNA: TGTGCCAGCAGCACCCGGGACCGTGGCTACACCTTC
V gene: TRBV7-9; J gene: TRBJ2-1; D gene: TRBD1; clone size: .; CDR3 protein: CASSPMDRGGEQFF; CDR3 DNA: TGTGCCAGCAGCCCCATGGACAGGGGAGGTGAGCAGTTCTTC
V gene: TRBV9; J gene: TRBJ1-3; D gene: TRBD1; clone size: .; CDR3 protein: CASSALGQAAGNTIYF; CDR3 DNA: TGTGCCAGCAGCGCCTTAGGACAGGCGGCCGGAAACACCATATATTTT
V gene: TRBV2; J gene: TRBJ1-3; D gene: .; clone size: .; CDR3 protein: CASSEGGSGNTIYF; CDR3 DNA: TGTGCCAGCAGTGAGGGCGGCTCTGGAAACACCATATATTTT
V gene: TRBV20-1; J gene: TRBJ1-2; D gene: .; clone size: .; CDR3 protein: CSAWTGGGYTF; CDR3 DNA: TGCAGTGCTTGGACCGGTGGTGGCTACACCTTC